This TCR beta chain derives from a study of naive and memory T cell subsets. Overnight CMV lysate stimulation of fresh PBMCs defined donor CMV status by CD4+ IFNgamma. CD4 T cells were positively selected, then CD8 T cells from the CD4-negative fraction. Four subsets defined by CD45RA and CD27 were sorted after CD3, CD4, CD8 and live/dead staining. This clonotype appeared many times. As yet, its antigen is unknown. Points from the study as a whole: In CD4 and CD8 cells, diversity dropped from naive through EMRA. Naive repertoires, especially CD8, held a few larger clonotypes, possibly memory cells re-expressing CD45RA.

Two oligonucleotides, mixed equimolar, formed the beta constant-region primer covering TRBC1 and TRBC2. Nested alpha and beta constant-region primers with the SP2 primer drove four PCR rounds on ligated cDNA. One entry per CDR3 protein, called by TCRdb with MiXCR from the UMI-ligation and nested PCR reads. The table has approximately 140,000 distinct CDR3 sequences, approximately 21% seen once. The V gene's germline CDR1 is MNHNY and CDR2 SVGAGI (reference sequence). The CDR3 totals 14 residues. J lost 5 bases, V lost 2 bases, and 5 bases had no gene match. This TCR was sampled from a human donor in good health. The specimen sequenced was naive CD8+ T cells from blood. This rearrangement joins TRBV6-6 to TRBJ1-2; TRBD1 aligns across 7 bases. CDR3 region: CASSYETGNYGYTF. The CDR3 nucleotides read TGTGCCAGCAGTTACGAGACAGGGAATTATGGCTACACCTTC.